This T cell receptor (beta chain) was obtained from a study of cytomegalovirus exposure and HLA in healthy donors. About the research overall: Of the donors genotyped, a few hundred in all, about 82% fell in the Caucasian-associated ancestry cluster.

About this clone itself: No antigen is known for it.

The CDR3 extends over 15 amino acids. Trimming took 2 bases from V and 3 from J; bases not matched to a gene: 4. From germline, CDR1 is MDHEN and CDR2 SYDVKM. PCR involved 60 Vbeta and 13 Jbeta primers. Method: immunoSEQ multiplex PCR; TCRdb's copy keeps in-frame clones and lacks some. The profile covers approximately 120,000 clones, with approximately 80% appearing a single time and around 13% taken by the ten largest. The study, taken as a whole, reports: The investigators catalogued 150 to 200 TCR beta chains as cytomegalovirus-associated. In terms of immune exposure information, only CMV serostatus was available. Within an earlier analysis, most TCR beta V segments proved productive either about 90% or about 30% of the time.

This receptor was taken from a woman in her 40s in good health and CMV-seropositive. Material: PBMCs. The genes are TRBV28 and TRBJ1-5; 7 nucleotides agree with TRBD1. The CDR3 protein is CASSLRQGLNQPQHF. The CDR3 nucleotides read TGTGCCAGCAGTTTAAGACAGGGCCTCAATCAGCCCCAGCATTTT.